This T cell receptor (beta chain) was captured in a study of shared clonotypes between healthy human individuals. For the study at large: CD4 naive and CD4 memory each took three plates per donor, while CD8 naive took two and CD8 memory one.

CDR3 length: 15 amino acids. The germline V gene encodes CDR1 SGHVS and CDR2 FQNEAQ. The germline V and J ends were trimmed by 5 bases and 6 bases, with 16 bases remaining between them. CD45RO-negative, CCR7-positively selected cells formed the naive CD8 fraction, excluding terminally differentiated effector memory CD45RA+ cells. Findings of the study overall: Rarefaction exposed incomplete sorted-subset sequencing despite large depth. Among donors, the sharing of clonotypes was expected to be influenced by sequencing depth. With few donors, the genetic and exposure-history diversity represented was limited.

With respect to this clone: Its antigen is currently unknown.

Generated by immunoSEQ multiplex PCR, the TCRdb table keeps only in-frame clones and is missing some. The sample consists of about 2 million clones, over 85% of them appearing once. This chain uses TRBV7-8 with TRBJ1-4; possible D gene TRBD1, 6 bases. The TCR was taken from a man between 18 and 29 years old in good health. Material for sequencing was naive CD8+ T cells sorted from blood. CDR3 loop: CASSPRQGMDEKLFF. CDR3 nucleotides: TGTGCCAGCAGCCCGCGGCAGGGGATGGATGAAAAACTGTTTTTT.